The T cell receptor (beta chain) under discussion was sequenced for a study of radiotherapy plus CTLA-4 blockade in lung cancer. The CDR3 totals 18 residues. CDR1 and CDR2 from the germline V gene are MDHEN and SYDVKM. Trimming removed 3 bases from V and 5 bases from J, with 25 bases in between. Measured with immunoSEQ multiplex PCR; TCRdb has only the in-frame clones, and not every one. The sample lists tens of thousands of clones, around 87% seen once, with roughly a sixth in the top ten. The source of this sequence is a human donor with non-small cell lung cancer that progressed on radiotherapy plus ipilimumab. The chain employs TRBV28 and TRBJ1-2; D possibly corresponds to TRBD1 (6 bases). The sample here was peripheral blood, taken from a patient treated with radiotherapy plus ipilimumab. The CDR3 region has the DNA TGTGCCAGCAGTTTCCCCTCAACTGATCAGGGGTTGGGGTATGGCTACACCTTC. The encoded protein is CASSFPSTDQGLGYGYTF.